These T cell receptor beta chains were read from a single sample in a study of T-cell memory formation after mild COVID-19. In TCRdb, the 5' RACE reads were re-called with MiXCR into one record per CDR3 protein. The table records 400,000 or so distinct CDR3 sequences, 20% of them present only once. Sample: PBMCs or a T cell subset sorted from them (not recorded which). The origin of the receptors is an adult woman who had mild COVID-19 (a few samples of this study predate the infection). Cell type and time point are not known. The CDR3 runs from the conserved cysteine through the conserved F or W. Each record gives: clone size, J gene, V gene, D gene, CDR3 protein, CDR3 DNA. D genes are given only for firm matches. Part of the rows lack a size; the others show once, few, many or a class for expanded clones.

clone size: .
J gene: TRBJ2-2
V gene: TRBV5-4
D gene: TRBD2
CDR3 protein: CASSPLPGLATNTGELFF
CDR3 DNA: TGTGCCAGCAGCCCACTTCCGGGACTAGCGACGAACACCGGGGAGCTGTTTTTT

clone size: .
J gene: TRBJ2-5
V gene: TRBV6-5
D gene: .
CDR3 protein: CASSYSWDETQYF
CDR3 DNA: TGTGCCAGCAGTTACTCCTGGGACGAGACCCAGTACTTC

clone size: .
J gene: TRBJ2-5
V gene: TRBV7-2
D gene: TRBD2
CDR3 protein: CASSRTSGNLQETQYF
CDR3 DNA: TGTGCCAGCTCACGGACTAGCGGGAACCTCCAAGAGACCCAGTACTTC

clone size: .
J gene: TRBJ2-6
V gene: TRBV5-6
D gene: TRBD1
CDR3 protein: CASSPLWDRGRSGANVLTF
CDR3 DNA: TGTGCCAGCAGCCCACTCTGGGACAGGGGGCGTTCTGGGGCCAACGTCCTGACTTTC

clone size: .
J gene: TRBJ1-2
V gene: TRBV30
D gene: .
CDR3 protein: CAWSGLLANYGYTF
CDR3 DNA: TGTGCCTGGAGCGGACTGTTGGCTAACTATGGCTACACCTTC

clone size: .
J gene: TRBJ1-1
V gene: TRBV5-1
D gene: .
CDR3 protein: CASSSSGVSWAEAFF
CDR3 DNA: TGCGCCAGCAGCTCGTCGGGGGTATCGTGGGCTGAAGCTTTCTTT

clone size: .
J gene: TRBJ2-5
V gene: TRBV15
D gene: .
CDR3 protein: CATSRAGRALETQYF
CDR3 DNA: TGTGCCACCAGCAGGGCGGGCCGGGCTCTAGAGACCCAGTACTTC

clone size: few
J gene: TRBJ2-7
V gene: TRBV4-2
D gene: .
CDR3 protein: CASSHLGVEQYF
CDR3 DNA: TGTGCCAGCAGCCACCTAGGGGTAGAGCAGTACTTC

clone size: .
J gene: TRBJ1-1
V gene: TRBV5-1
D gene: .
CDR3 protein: CASSYTGSTSNTEAFF
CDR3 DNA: TGCGCCAGCAGCTATACTGGAAGTACCTCGAACACTGAAGCTTTCTTT

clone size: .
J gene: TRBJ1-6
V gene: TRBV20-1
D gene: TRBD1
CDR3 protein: CSAGDSSNSPLHF
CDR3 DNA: TGCAGTGCGGGGGACAGCTCTAATTCACCCCTCCACTTT

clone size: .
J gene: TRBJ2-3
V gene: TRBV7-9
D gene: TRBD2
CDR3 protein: CASSVTSGGGTDTQYF
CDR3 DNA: TGTGCCAGCAGCGTGACTAGCGGGGGAGGGACAGATACGCAGTATTTT

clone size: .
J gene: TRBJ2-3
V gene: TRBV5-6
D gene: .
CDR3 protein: CASSLERRTTDTQYF
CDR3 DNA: TGTGCCAGCAGCTTGGAGCGCCGAACCACAGATACGCAGTATTTT

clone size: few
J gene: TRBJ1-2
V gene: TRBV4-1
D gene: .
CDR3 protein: CASSHPSAGAVYGYTF
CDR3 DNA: TGCGCCAGCAGCCATCCATCGGCAGGAGCAGTCTATGGCTACACCTTC

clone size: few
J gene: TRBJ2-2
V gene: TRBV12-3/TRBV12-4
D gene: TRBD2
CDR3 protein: CACSGSAGELFF
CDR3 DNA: TGTGCCTGTAGCGGGTCGGCCGGGGAGCTGTTTTTT

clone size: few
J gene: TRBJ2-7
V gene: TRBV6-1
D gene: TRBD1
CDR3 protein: CASSEYGDRSPYEQYF
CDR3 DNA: TGTGCCAGCAGTGAATATGGGGACAGGAGCCCCTACGAGCAGTACTTC

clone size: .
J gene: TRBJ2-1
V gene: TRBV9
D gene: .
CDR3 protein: CASSPPGTEQFF
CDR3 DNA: TGTGCCAGCAGCCCCCCGGGGACAGAGCAGTTCTTC

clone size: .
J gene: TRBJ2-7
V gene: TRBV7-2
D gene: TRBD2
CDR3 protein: CASSLRTSVSYEQYF
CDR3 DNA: TGTGCCAGCAGCTTACGGACTAGCGTCTCCTACGAGCAGTACTTC

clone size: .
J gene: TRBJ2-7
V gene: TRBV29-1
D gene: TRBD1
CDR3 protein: CSVETDRAIGYEQYF
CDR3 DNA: TGCAGCGTTGAGACGGACAGGGCAATAGGTTACGAGCAGTACTTC

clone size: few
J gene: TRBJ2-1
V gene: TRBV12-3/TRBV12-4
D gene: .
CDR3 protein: CASSFKYYNEQFF
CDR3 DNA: TGTGCCAGCAGTTTTAAGTACTACAATGAGCAGTTCTTC

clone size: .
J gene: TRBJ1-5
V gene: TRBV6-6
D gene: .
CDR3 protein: CASQLTGENQPQHF
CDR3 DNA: TGTGCCAGCCAGTTAACGGGGGAGAACCAGCCCCAGCATTTT

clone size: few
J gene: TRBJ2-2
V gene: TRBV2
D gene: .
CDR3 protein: CASTPSASVTGELFF
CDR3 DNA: TGTGCCAGCACTCCCAGCGCCTCCGTCACCGGGGAGCTGTTTTTT

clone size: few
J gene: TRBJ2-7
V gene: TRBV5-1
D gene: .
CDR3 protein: CASSPPGPGEQYF
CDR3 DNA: TGCGCCAGCAGCCCCCCGGGCCCCGGCGAGCAGTACTTC

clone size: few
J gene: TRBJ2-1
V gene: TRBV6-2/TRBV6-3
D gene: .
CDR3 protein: CASSYMNEQFF
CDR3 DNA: TGTGCCAGCAGTTACATGAATGAGCAGTTCTTC

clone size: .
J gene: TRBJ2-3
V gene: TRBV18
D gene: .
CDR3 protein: CASSPPGLLGGTDTQYF
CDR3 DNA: TGTGCCAGCTCACCACCTGGGTTGTTGGGGGGCACAGATACGCAGTATTTT

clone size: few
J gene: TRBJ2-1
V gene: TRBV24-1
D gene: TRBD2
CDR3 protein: CATSEQTSARYNEQFF
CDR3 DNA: TGTGCCACCAGTGAACAGACTAGCGCCCGGTACAATGAGCAGTTCTTC

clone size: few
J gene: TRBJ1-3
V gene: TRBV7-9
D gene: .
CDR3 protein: CASSFGGRDGNSGNTIYF
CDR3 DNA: TGTGCCAGCAGCTTCGGGGGTCGGGACGGAAACTCTGGAAACACCATATATTTT

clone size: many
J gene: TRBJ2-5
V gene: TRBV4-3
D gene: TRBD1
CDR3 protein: CASSPDRGETQYF
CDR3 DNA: TGCGCCAGCAGCCCAGACAGGGGTGAGACCCAGTACTTC

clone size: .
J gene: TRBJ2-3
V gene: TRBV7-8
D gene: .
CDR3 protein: CASSPTLTLGTDTQYF
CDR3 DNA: TGTGCCAGCAGCCCCACCTTAACCCTGGGCACAGATACGCAGTATTTT

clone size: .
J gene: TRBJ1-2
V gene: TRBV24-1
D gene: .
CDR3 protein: CATSDSVAGLSMGYYGYTF
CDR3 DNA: TGTGCCACCAGTGATTCCGTCGCGGGGCTATCTATGGGATACTATGGCTACACCTTC

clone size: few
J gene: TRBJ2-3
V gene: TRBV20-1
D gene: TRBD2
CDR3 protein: CSARDYSTSGPLREDTQYF
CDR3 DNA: TGCAGTGCTAGAGACTACTCGACTAGCGGACCCCTTAGGGAAGATACGCAGTATTTT

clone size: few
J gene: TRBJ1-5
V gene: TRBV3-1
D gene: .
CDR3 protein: CASSQDRPGRIGRNQPQHF
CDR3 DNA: TGTGCCAGCAGCCAAGATCGCCCGGGGCGAATTGGGCGCAATCAGCCCCAGCATTTT

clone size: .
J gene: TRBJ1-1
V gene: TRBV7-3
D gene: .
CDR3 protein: CASSPRGGFGNTEAFF
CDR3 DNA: TGTGCCAGCAGCCCTAGGGGGGGGTTTGGGAACACTGAAGCTTTCTTT

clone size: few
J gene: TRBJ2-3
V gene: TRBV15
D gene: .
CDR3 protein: CATSRDERGAGTDTQYF
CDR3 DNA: TGTGCCACCAGCAGAGATGAGAGGGGCGCGGGCACAGATACGCAGTATTTT

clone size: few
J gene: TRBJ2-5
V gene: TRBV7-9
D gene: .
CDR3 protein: CASSLQGPQSTQYF
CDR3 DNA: TGTGCCAGCAGCCTACAGGGACCCCAATCGACCCAGTACTTC